These 3 T cell receptor beta chains were all obtained from the same sample, sequenced in a study of cytomegalovirus exposure and HLA in healthy donors. 60 Vbeta and 13 Jbeta primers were used in PCR. Method: immunoSEQ multiplex PCR; TCRdb's copy keeps in-frame clones and lacks some. The sample contains 150,000 to 250,000 clones, 65% to 80% of which appear only once. The source material was PBMCs. These TCRs come from a woman younger than 45 in good health and CMV-seropositive.

The V and J genes are TRBV2 and TRBJ1-5; TRBD1 might be the D (6 bases). With 5 bases removed from V and 0 bases from J, the gap between germline ends came to 11 bases. Germline CDR1 is SNHLY and CDR2 is FYNNEI. This CDR3 region has 15 residues. The CDR3: CASSPTGHSNQPQHF. CDR3 bases: TGTGCCAGCAGTCCAACGGGACATAGCAATCAGCCCCAGCATTTT. Full variable domain (outside the CDR3, taken from reference TRBV2 and TRBJ1-5): EPEVTQTPSHQVTQMGQEVILRCVPISNHLYFYWYRQILGQKVEFLVSFYNNEISEKSEIFDDQFSVERPDGSNFTLKIRSTKLEDSAMYFCASSPTGHSNQPQHFGDGTRLSIL.

The chain uses TRBV2 and TRBJ1-2; D may be TRBD1 (5 bases). Trimming removed 4 bases at V and 1 base at J, with 7 bases between. This CDR3 region has 13 residues. The V gene's germline CDR1 is SNHLY and CDR2 FYNNEI. CDR3 sequence (DNA): TGTGCCAGCAGTGGACAGCTTAACTATGGCTACACCTTC. The encoded protein is CASSGQLNYGYTF.

The chain carries TRBV19 and TRBJ1-5; D unresolved. Trimming removed 5 bases from V and 11 bases from J, with 13 bases in between. CDR3 length equals 12 residues. Germline V lookup: CDR1 LNHDA, CDR2 SQIVND (reference sequence). The CDR3 region has the DNA TGTGCCAGTAGTGGCTCTCCCGGGGCCCAGCATTTT. It translates to CASSGSPGAQHF.